This TCR beta chain comes out of a study of tumor-infiltrating lymphocytes in primary liver carcinoma (dated by TCRdb to about 2017). Context from the whole study: The five patients, three men and two women aged 30 to 69 years, had hepatocellular carcinoma (four) or combined HCC and intrahepatic cholangiocarcinoma (one). Each sample produced roughly 3.5 to 8 million productive TCRbeta reads, and read depth showed no significant difference between tissue types. The roughly 25 tumor region samples were profiled with Agilent mRNA microarrays so that TCRbeta repertoire diversity could be related to the local molecular phenotype. The five patients had tumors of stage T1-T3 N0M0, with maximum diameters ranging from 4.2 to 10 cm. High reproducibility was observed for the technical replicate repertoires, with mean shared-clone rates approximately 0.9 and correlation coefficients above 0.98. A total of approximately 35 specimens from 5 patients underwent TCRbeta repertoire sequencing, comprising 25 or so tumor regions, 5 adjacent noncancerous liver tissues and 5 peripheral blood samples. Across five regions of each liver tumor, along with adjacent normal tissue and blood, the study brought together TCRbeta repertoire sequencing, expression microarrays and whole-exome sequencing.

The germline V gene encodes CDR1 SGHAT and CDR2 FQNNGV. Taken from cysteine to phenylalanine, the CDR3 has 16 residues. Just the 48-base CDR3 DNA is kept, in frame starting at base 1. Using a constant-region primer and ProtoScript II reverse transcriptase, TCRbeta-specific cDNA was reverse-transcribed from 400 to 550 ng total RNA. The TCRbeta libraries were prepared through three rounds of nested multiplex PCR following a slightly modified ARM-PCR procedure. Each of the first two PCR rounds ran for about 10 cycles and used multiplex TRBV1-TRBV30 forward primers together with a Cbeta reverse primer. Sample barcodes and Illumina adapters were added in a final 25-cycle PCR with Deep VentR polymerase. Before sequencing, amplicons of 200-500 bp were purified from gel using a QIAquick gel extraction kit. The TCRbeta amplicons were sequenced with 250-bp paired-end reads on an Illumina HiSeq 2500. Per the authors' processing: Reads were quality-trimmed with Trimmomatic v0.33, and paired reads were merged with FLASH v1.2.11 to recover full CDR3 sequences. MiGEC v1.2.1b assigned V, D and J germline segments to the rearranged TCRbeta sequences. Clonotype statistics and Shannon-Wiener diversity indices were computed with VDJtools v1.0.0. Except for diversity analysis, only the 250 most abundant clonotypes of each sample were used in subsequent analyses to reduce sampling bias. TCRdb reworked the public reads: Q25 trimming with fastp, MiXCR clone assembly, productive beta chains retained. Merged by CDR3 protein, the rows form single entries marked with the most common genes and DNA. These V and J calls derive from TCRdb rather than the authors' analysis. This sample gives more than 55,000 distinct CDR3 sequences in total; less than 85% of them show up just once. The leading ten clones occupy about 56% of the sample.

The research as a whole found: Comparison of CD4+ and CD8+ T cell repertoires was precluded by the use of bulk unsorted samples. Consistent with antigen-driven expansion, pairs of tumor regions showed higher repertoire overlap (mean about 36%) than either tumor-adjacent pairs (around 17%) or tumor-blood pairs (about 15%). Only about 7.5-25% of top clones were present in all five regions of a tumor, suggesting spatial heterogeneity of tumor-infiltrating T cells. Compared with blood, tumors had a significantly larger share of the repertoire taken up by the top 250 clones (p = 0.039). Only the TCR beta chain was sequenced, which likely underestimates true repertoire diversity because unpaired alpha chains were not captured. The study included only 4 to 6 patients, and the authors note findings should be validated in a larger study.

Total RNA and DNA were co-extracted without cell sorting from 20-30 mg of bulk tissue using the AllPrep DNA/RNA mini kit. Between November 2015 and March 2016, about 5 patients in China with histopathologically diagnosed primary liver carcinoma had their tumors surgically resected. At the time of sampling, the patients were treatment-naive and had chronic HBV infection. Each tumor was sampled at five spatially separated regions: the tumor centre plus the superior, inferior, left-lateral and right-lateral poles. According to histology, viable tumor cells made up more than 80% of every tumor sample. Pieces of fresh tumor and adjacent tissue were cut in half, with one half kept in RNAlater at -80 degrees C and the other half sent for histology. A note on this clonotype: This receptor's antigen is unknown. Mismatch with germline at one junction end may stem from a read error.

The source material was liver tumor tissue from sampling region 2. The cell subset or site label for this specimen denotes: tumor region T2, inferior pole. The receptor was derived from a man between 40 and 49 years old with primary liver carcinoma and hepatitis B virus infection. Rearrangement joined TRBV11-2 to TRBJ2-5, with TRBD1 perhaps the D gene, on 5 matching bases. The CDR3 protein is CGSSLTARGSVETQYF. The bases are TGTGGCAGCAGCTTAACAGCAAGGGGCTCGGTGGAGACCCAGTACTTC.